The 27 T cell receptor beta chains in this list originate from one sample, sequenced in a study of T cells in women clearing cervical HPV infection. Assay used: immunoSEQ multiplex PCR; TCRdb lists only in-frame clones, some missing. The sample data list some 39,000 clones. The sample comprised blood buffy coat. The receptors were sampled from a woman between 18 and 75 years old with a cervical HPV16 infection that either progressed to CIN3+ or cleared (not recorded which).

Details on this clone: The read halts 3 residues ahead of the CDR3 end, with the missing end drawn from the germline J gene. J is TRBJ1-5 and V is TRBV19, with 7 bases that match TRBD1. The CDR3 consists of 15 residues. Looked up from germline, CDR1 is LNHDA and CDR2 is SQIVND (reference sequence). Trimming cost V 10 bases and J 0 bases; bases outside gene matches: 9. CDR3: CATRTGQHSNQPQHF. CDR3 bases read: TGTGCCACACGGACAGGACAACATAGCAATCAGCCC.

For this clone: Read data end 3 residues before the CDR3 end; the end is taken from the germline J gene. V and J are TRBV18 and TRBJ2-1, with a tentative D call TRBD2 (5 bases). The CDR3 has 13 residues. CDR1 is KGHSH, CDR2 LQKENI, per germline. The V gene lost 6 bases and the J gene lost 9 bases, with 15 bases spanning the gap. CDR3 amino acids: CASSTNPSGEQFF. The sequenced part of the CDR3 DNA is TGTGCCAGCTCCACCAATCCCAGCGGTGAG.

Concerning this clone: Sequencing ends 3 residues short of the CDR3 end; the germline J gene provides the rest. The chain links TRBV7-2 to TRBJ2-3; D is uncertain. Deletions cut 3 bases from V and 2 bases from J, with 3 bases between. Germline CDR1 is SGHTA and CDR2 is FQGNSA. This CDR3 is 12 amino acids long. This CDR3 reads CASSFYTDTQYF. The CDR3 DNA, read in part, is TGTGCCAGCAGCTTCTACACAGATACG. Full variable domain (outside the CDR3, taken from reference TRBV7-2 and TRBJ2-3): GAGVSQSPSNKVTEKGKDVELRCDPISGHTALYWYRQSLGQGLEFLIYFQGNSAPDKSGLPSDRFSAERTGGSVSTLTIQRTQQEDSAVYLCASSFYTDTQYFGPGTRLTVL.

With regard to this clone: Read coverage stops 3 residues before the CDR3 terminus; the germline J gene supplies the remainder. The chain links TRBV18 to TRBJ2-2; D perhaps matches TRBD1 (6 bases). Germline V gene data show CDR1 as KGHSH and CDR2 as LQKENI. The CDR3 has 15 amino acids. The covered CDR3 bases are TGTGCCAGCTCACTACTGACAGGAACTAATGAAAAG. Translating gives CASSLLTGTNEK. The whole CDR3 protein reads CASSLLTGTNEKLFF.

About this clone itself: The CDR3 end is not reached by the read, which stops 3 residues before it; the germline J gene fills it in. This sequence joins TRBV18 and TRBJ1-1, with TRBD1 identical over 7 bases. In germline, CDR1 is KGHSH, CDR2 LQKENI. The CDR3 has 18 amino acids. The CDR3 loop is CASSPRDSLSGTNEKAFF. The CDR3 bases that were read are TGTGCCAGCTCACCCAGGGACAGCCTCAGCGGAACTAATGAAAAA. Full variable domain (outside the CDR3, taken from reference TRBV18 and TRBJ1-1): NAGVMQNPRHLVRRRGQEARLRCSPMKGHSHVYWYRQLPEEGLKFMVYLQKENIIDESGMPKERFSAEFPKEGPSILRIQQVVRGDSAAYFCASSPRDSLSGTNEKAFFGQGTRLTVV.

On this clone: The sequenced fragment ends 3 residues before the CDR3 boundary, so the rest is inferred from the germline J gene. This chain uses TRBV7-2 with TRBJ2-5; 9 nucleotides match TRBD2. Germline values: CDR1 SGHTA, CDR2 FQGNSA. CDR3 size: 14 residues. With V trimmed by 8 bases and J by 5 bases, 9 bases remained unmatched. The CDR3 reads CASSGAGGFETQYF. The part of the CDR3 DNA that was read is TGTGCCAGCTCCGGAGCGGGGGGCTTTGAGACC.

Concerning this clone: The CDR3 end falls 3 residues outside the read, so it is completed with the germline J gene. This chain links TRBV7-2 with TRBJ1-6, with 10 bases identical to TRBD1. The trim removed 5 bases at V and 11 bases at J, leaving 9 bases unmatched. The CDR3 runs 15 residues. Germline CDR1 reads SGHTA; CDR2 reads FQGNSA. The CDR3: CASSLKGDRGTPLHF. CDR3 bases read: TGTGCCAGCAGCCTCAAGGGGGACAGGGGTACACCC. The full variable domain, rest sourced from reference TRBV7-2 and TRBJ1-6, is GAGVSQSPSNKVTEKGKDVELRCDPISGHTALYWYRQSLGQGLEFLIYFQGNSAPDKSGLPSDRFSAERTGGSVSTLTIQRTQQEDSAVYLCASSLKGDRGTPLHFGNGTRLTVT.

Turning to this clone: The read falls 3 residues short of the CDR3 end, and the missing part is taken from the germline J gene. This chain connects TRBV7-2 to TRBJ1-4; perhaps TRBD1 as D (5 bases). The germline V gene has CDR1 SGHTA and CDR2 FQGNSA. CDR3 size: 15 residues. The CDR3 reads CASSPSGAGSSPLFF. The sequenced part of the CDR3 DNA is TGTGCCAGCAGCCCATCTGGAGCAGGGAGTTCACCA.

The CDR3 here is CASSPPGVQGDYTF. The sequenced CDR3 bases are TGTGCCAGCAGTCCCCCCGGGGTCCAAGGTGAC. V is TRBV2 and J is TRBJ1-2; D not certain. The missing CDR3 end, 3 residues past where the read stops, is filled in from the germline J gene. The CDR3 is 14 amino acids. The germline gives CDR1 SNHLY, CDR2 FYNNEI.

Concerning this clone itself: The CDR3 extends 3 residues past the end of the read, so its final part is completed from the germline J gene. This chain joins TRBV7-3 and TRBJ2-3, with D possibly being TRBD1 (6 bases). The germline V gene has CDR1 SGHTA and CDR2 FQGTGA. The CDR3 totals 14 residues. The V and J ends lost 3 bases and 0 bases respectively, with 7 bases between them. CDR3 DNA, as far as it was read: TGTGCCAGCAGCTTGGGGGCCAGCACAGATACG. As protein: CASSLGASTDT. The full CDR3 sequence reads CASSLGASTDTQYF.

Comments on this clone: The read is 3 residues too short to cover the CDR3 end, so that end is filled in from the germline J gene. This chain connects TRBV7-6 to TRBJ1-2; the match to TRBD1 covers 7 bases. From germline, CDR1 is SGHVS and CDR2 FNYEAQ. The length of the CDR3 is 15 residues. CDR3 region: CASSSSVGGEMGYTF. Partial CDR3 DNA: TGTGCCAGCAGCTCCTCGGTAGGGGGCGAGATGGGC.

Note on this clone: Read coverage stops 3 residues before the CDR3 terminus; the germline J gene supplies the remainder. This sequence joins TRBV5-4 and TRBJ2-5; 8 nucleotides agree with TRBD2. The J segment lost 1 base and the V segment lost 6 bases, leaving 5 bases of the junction unmatched. From germline, CDR1 is SGHNT and CDR2 YYREEE (reference sequence). The CDR3 is 14 amino acids. CDR3: CASNQAGAQETQYF. The sequenced part of the CDR3 DNA is TGTGCCAGCAATCAAGCGGGGGCCCAAGAGACC.

Details on this clone: The observed sequence ends 3 residues before the CDR3 terminus, with the missing tail filled in from the germline J gene. V usage is TRBV6-2 or TRBV6-3 and J usage is TRBJ2-1, with D tentatively TRBD2 (6 bases). Germline V lookup: CDR1 MNHEY, CDR2 SVGEGT. Trimming removed 4 bases at V and 9 bases at J, with 13 bases between. CDR3 size: 13 residues. The CDR3 loop is CASSWGGAGEQFF. The sequenced part of the CDR3 DNA is TGTGCCAGCAGTTGGGGCGGGGCGGGTGAG.

Notes on this clone: The sequenced fragment ends 3 residues before the CDR3 boundary, so the rest is inferred from the germline J gene. The V and J genes are TRBV7-8 and TRBJ2-7; 9 nucleotides match TRBD1. V trimming: 3 bases; J trimming: 6 bases; junction bases outside the gene matches: 15. CDR1 SGHVS and CDR2 FQNEAQ come from the germline V gene. This CDR3 has 17 residues. CDR3 loop: CASSFTLTDRGGIEQYF. CDR3 DNA (partial): TGTGCCAGCAGCTTTACCCTAACGGACAGGGGTGGGATCGAG.

Comments on this clone: The missing CDR3 end, 3 residues past where the read stops, is filled in from the germline J gene. The chain is built from TRBV20-1 and TRBJ1-5; D gene uncertain. Germline V CDR1 and CDR2: DFQATT, SNEGSKA (reference sequence). The CDR3 contains 14 residues. V was shortened by 6 bases and J by 5 bases, with 17 bases between the two germline ends. The CDR3: CSAAAGGLYQPQHF. CDR3 DNA (partial): TGCAGTGCCGCGGCGGGCGGGCTTTATCAGCCC.

Turning to this clone: Read sequence stops 3 residues before the CDR3 end, and the germline J gene provides the missing end. The V gene is TRBV6-2 or TRBV6-3, the J gene TRBJ1-2, with a possible D match to TRBD1 (5 bases). The germline CDR1 and CDR2 sequences are MNHEY and SVGEGT. V was trimmed by 2 bases and J by 7 bases, leaving 14 bases between them. The length of the CDR3 is 14 residues. The CDR3 spells CASSYAREEVGYTF. The CDR3 bases that were read are TGTGCCAGCAGTTACGCCAGGGAAGAGGTTGGC.

To note about this clone: The CDR3 end lies 3 residues beyond the end of the read and is filled in from the germline J gene. Other nucleotide sequences in the sample specify the same CDR3. The V gene is TRBV7-2, the J gene TRBJ1-3; D remains ambiguous. V was shortened by 0 bases and J by 3 bases, with 12 bases between the two germline ends. Germline-derived CDR1 and CDR2 are SGHTA and FQGNSA. CDR3 length: 16 amino acids. The CDR3 region is CASSLAGGYNGNTIYF. Partial CDR3 DNA: TGTGCCAGCAGCTTAGCAGGAGGGTACAATGGAAACACC.

With respect to this clone: The DNA ends 3 residues before the CDR3 does, and the rest of the CDR3 is filled in from the germline J gene. The rearrangement joins TRBV19 to TRBJ1-2, with D perhaps TRBD1 (5 bases). This CDR3 comprises 12 residues. Germline lookup yields CDR1 LNHDA and CDR2 SQIVND (reference sequence). CDR3 DNA (partial): TGTGCCAGTAGCCCAGCGGGGGATGAC. This codes for CASSPAGDD. The whole CDR3 protein is CASSPAGDDYTF.

Concerning this clone itself: One end of the junction varies from germline; a read error may be responsible. The read ends 3 residues early relative to the CDR3; the germline J gene fills the gap. The J gene is TRBJ1-1, the V gene TRBV5-4; no firm D call. The CDR3 has 14 amino acids. Germline V CDR1 and CDR2: SGHNT, YYREEE (reference sequence). This CDR3 is CASSTGLMNAEAFF. The sequenced part of the CDR3 DNA is TGTGCCAGCAGCACCGGACTTATGAACGCTGAA.

Note on this clone: The missing CDR3 end, 3 residues past where the read stops, is filled in from the germline J gene. The V and J genes are TRBV4-1 and TRBJ2-3; 10 positions agree with TRBD1. CDR3 length equals 16 residues. The V and J ends lost 0 bases and 1 base, in that order; junction bases with no gene match: 1. Per the germline V gene, CDR1 is MGHRA and CDR2 is YSYEKL. The CDR3 reads CASSQDGQGGTDTQYF. CDR3 DNA (partial): TGCGCCAGCAGCCAAGATGGACAGGGGGGCACAGATACG.

A word on this clone: The CDR3 is cut off 3 residues early in the read; its end comes from the germline J gene. The V and J genes are TRBV6-2 or TRBV6-3 and TRBJ2-6; D gene unclear. The CDR3 runs 15 residues. Germline assignment: CDR1 MNHEY and CDR2 SVGEGT. V lost 6 bases and J 1 base, leaving 10 bases between the germline ends. CDR3: CASSPPGSGANVLTF. The CDR3 bases that were read are TGTGCCAGCAGCCCCCCCGGGTCTGGGGCCAACGTC.

To note about this clone: The CDR3 is cut off 3 residues early in the read; its end comes from the germline J gene. The rearrangement joins TRBV9 to TRBJ2-1; the D gene is possibly TRBD2 (5 bases). The germline V gene encodes CDR1 SGDLS and CDR2 YYNGEE. The CDR3 loop spans 16 amino acids. V was pared by 4 bases and J by 0 bases, with 14 bases between. CDR3 DNA, as far as it was read: TGTGCCAGCAGCCCCAGGACTCCCAGCTCCTACAATGAG. Translation: CASSPRTPSSYNE. The full CDR3 sequence reads CASSPRTPSSYNEQFF.

On this clone: The CDR3 goes on 3 residues after the read ends, and that part is filled in from the germline J gene. Within the sample, other DNA sequences also encode this same CDR3. The chain has TRBV7-2 and TRBJ2-2; a weak D match, TRBD1 (5 bases). The V end was cut by 1 base, the J end by 7 bases, with 13 bases between. CDR3 length: 15 residues. Germline loops: CDR1 SGHTA, CDR2 FQGNSA. The sequenced CDR3 bases are TGTGCCAGCAGCTTAGTTAAAGGGGCGTTCGGGGAG. Protein sequence: CASSLVKGAFGE. In full, the CDR3 is CASSLVKGAFGELFF.

Turning to this clone: Germline and junction disagree at one end, which may indicate a read error. The read terminates 3 residues before the CDR3 end, so the remaining end is supplied by the germline J gene. This sequence joins TRBV4-2 and TRBJ1-2; TRBD1 might be the D (5 bases). The length of the CDR3 is 16 residues. CDR1 is LGHNA, CDR2 YNFKEQ, per germline. CDR3 DNA (partial): TGCGCCAGCAGCCCTCATGGGGACTCCGGAGGCTATGGC. Its protein product is CASSPHGDSGGYG. The entire CDR3 protein reads CASSPHGDSGGYGYTF.

A remark on this clone: From the germline J gene comes the end of the CDR3, since the read stops 3 residues before it. V and J are TRBV18 and TRBJ2-3; 7 bases agree with TRBD1. The germline V gene encodes CDR1 KGHSH and CDR2 LQKENI. The CDR3 contains 15 residues. Trimming took 1 base from V and 1 from J; bases not matched to a gene: 2. The CDR3 protein is CASSPRTGGTDTQYF. Partial CDR3 DNA: TGTGCCAGCTCACCACGAACAGGGGGCACAGATACG.

To note about this clone: The sequenced fragment ends 3 residues before the CDR3 boundary, so the rest is inferred from the germline J gene. The V call is TRBV19, the J call TRBJ1-2, with a weak D call TRBD1 (6 bases). The CDR3 is 16 amino acids. The germline V gene encodes CDR1 LNHDA and CDR2 SQIVND (reference sequence). The DNA read from the CDR3 is TGTGCCAGTAGTAGCCGGGGACAACCCTTGACGGGTGAC. This sequence encodes CASSSRGQPLTGD. The entire CDR3 sequence reads CASSSRGQPLTGDYTF.

On this clone itself: The CDR3 end falls 3 residues outside the read, so it is completed with the germline J gene. The gene calls are TRBV5-4 and TRBJ2-3, with D hard to call. The CDR3 runs 13 residues. Germline loops: CDR1 SGHNT, CDR2 YYREEE (reference sequence). The V end lost 0 bases, the J end lost 3 bases, and 5 bases lay between the germline ends. Here the CDR3 reads CASSLDLTDTQYF. Incomplete CDR3 DNA: TGTGCCAGCAGCTTGGACCTAACAGATACG.